This T cell receptor beta chain stems from a study of T cells in women clearing cervical HPV infection. At the level of the study: Cases' blood sampling followed lesion detection by median approximately 150 days (90 to 200). Points from the study as a whole: TRBV6-7 relative abundance averaged approximately 0.1% in cases and about 0.17% in controls. A classifier using richness and V gene abundances reached an AUC of around 0.78.

Clones were read by immunoSEQ multiplex PCR, and TCRdb kept only the in-frame ones, dropping some. The listing records 20,000 to 25,000 clones. With V trimmed by 4 bases and J by 5 bases, 11 bases remained unmatched. CDR3 length: 16 residues. CDR1 is SGHRS, CDR2 YFSETQ, per germline. Turning to this clone: Its antigen is currently unknown. Read coverage stops 3 residues before the CDR3 terminus; the germline J gene supplies the remainder.

What was sequenced was blood buffy coat. This receptor was taken from a woman between 18 and 70 years old with a cervical HPV16 infection that either progressed to CIN3+ or cleared (not recorded which). This chain joins TRBV5-1 and TRBJ2-3, with 9 nucleotides matching TRBD2. CDR3 bases read: TGCGCCAGCAGCCAAAGCGGCGGGGGGGCGGGAGATACG. Its protein product is CASSQSGGGAGDT. The full CDR3 protein reads CASSQSGGGAGDTQYF.